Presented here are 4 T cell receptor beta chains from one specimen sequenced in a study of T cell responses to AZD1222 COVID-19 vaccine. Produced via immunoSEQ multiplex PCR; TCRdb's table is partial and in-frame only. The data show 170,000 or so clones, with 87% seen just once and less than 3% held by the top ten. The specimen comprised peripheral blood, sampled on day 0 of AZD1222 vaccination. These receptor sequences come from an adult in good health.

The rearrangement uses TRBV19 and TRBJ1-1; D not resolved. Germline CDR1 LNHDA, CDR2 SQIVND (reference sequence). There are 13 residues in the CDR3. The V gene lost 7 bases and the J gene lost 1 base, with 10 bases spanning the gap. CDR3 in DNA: TGTGCCAGTAAGTGGGAGCAGAACACTGAAGCTTTCTTT. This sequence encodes CASKWEQNTEAFF.

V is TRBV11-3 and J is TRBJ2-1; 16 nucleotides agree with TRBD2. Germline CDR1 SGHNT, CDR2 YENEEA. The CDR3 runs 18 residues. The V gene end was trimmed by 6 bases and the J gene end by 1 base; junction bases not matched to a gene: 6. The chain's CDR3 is CASSTGTSGRGSYNEQFF. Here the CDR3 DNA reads TGTGCCAGCAGTACAGGGACTAGCGGGAGGGGGTCCTACAATGAGCAGTTCTTC.

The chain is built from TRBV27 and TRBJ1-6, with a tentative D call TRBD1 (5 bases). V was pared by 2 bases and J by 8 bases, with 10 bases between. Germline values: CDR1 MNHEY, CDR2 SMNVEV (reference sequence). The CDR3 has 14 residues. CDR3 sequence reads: CASSLGGSDSPLHF. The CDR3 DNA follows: TGTGCCAGCAGTTTAGGGGGGAGTGATTCACCCCTCCACTTT.

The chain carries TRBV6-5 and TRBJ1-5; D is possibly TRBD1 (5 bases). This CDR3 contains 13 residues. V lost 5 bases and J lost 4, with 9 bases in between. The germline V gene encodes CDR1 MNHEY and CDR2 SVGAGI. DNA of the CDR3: TGTGCCAGCAGTCATAGACAGAATCAGCCCCAGCATTTT. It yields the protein CASSHRQNQPQHF.